The T cell receptor (beta chain) described here comes from a study of cytomegalovirus exposure and HLA in healthy donors. Notes on the study in general: A later analysis found that most CMV-associated TCR beta chains appeared HLA-restricted. Fewer N-insertions than the roughly 650-donor mean were reportedly shown by an Asian-associated ancestry cluster in a later analysis.

About this clone itself: The antigen remains undetermined.

This CDR3 region has 11 residues. Germline V gene sequence: CDR1 SGHAT, CDR2 FQNNGV. The V gene lost 1 base and the J gene lost 6 bases, with 4 bases spanning the gap. With 60 Vbeta and 13 Jbeta primers, the PCR was carried out. Produced via immunoSEQ multiplex PCR; TCRdb's table is partial and in-frame only. There are 100,000 to 150,000 clones in the sample; around 81% occur only once, and 0.6% to 0.7% lies in the top ten. The receptor's source is a man between 18 and 35 years old in good health and CMV-seronegative. Sequencing was carried out using PBMCs. J is TRBJ2-7 and V is TRBV11-2; D is ambiguous. The CDR3, as DNA: TGTGCCAGCAGCTTAGGTAGCGAGCAGTACTTC. This encodes CASSLGSEQYF.